These T cell receptor beta chains were read from a single sample in a study of control samples from healthy donors and cancer patients. TCRdb's copy holds only in-frame clones and misses some; the assay was immunoSEQ multiplex PCR. Of roughly 69,000 clones in the sample, 83% were seen once. The sample consisted of blood. Receptors were obtained from a man in his sixties in good health. Each CDR3 is given with its conserved first and last residue. Fields, in order: J gene, CDR3 length, D gene, V gene, clone size, CDR3 DNA, CDR3 protein. A D gene is named only where the DNA matches it firmly. Some rows mark clone size as missing; the rest say once, few, many or name a class of expanded clone.

TRBJ2-1	15	TRBD2	TRBV24-1	-	TGTGCCACCGGACTAGCGGGAGTCAGGGACAATGAGCAGTTCTTC	CATGLAGVRDNEQFF
TRBJ2-1	18	-	TRBV27	-	TGTGCCAGCAGTTTATCAGATATCAGGGCGGGCTCCTACAATGAGCAGTTCTTC	CASSLSDIRAGSYNEQFF
TRBJ2-7	16	-	TRBV4-3	once	TGCGCCAGCAGCCAAGGGATAAGGGGTGGGAACTACGAGCAGTACTTC	CASSQGIRGGNYEQYF
TRBJ1-3	15	-	TRBV30	few	TGTGCCTGGAAACATTTCGGAGGCCCTAAAAACACCATATATTTT	CAWKHFGGPKNTIYF
TRBJ2-3	14	TRBD2	TRBV10-3	-	TGTGCCATCCGGAGGGAGGGCCCCACAGATACGCAGTATTTT	CAIRREGPTDTQYF
TRBJ1-1	13	-	TRBV29-1	-	TGCAGCGTTGATAGCTCCAGGAACACTGAAGCTTTCTTT	CSVDSSRNTEAFF
TRBJ1-2	11	-	TRBV27	-	TGTGCCAGCAAGGCAGGCTATGGCTGCACCTTC	CASKAGYGCTF
TRBJ1-1	14	-	TRBV4-3	few	TGCGCCAGCAGCCTCGGGGGGTGGAACACTGAAGCTTTCTTT	CASSLGGWNTEAFF
TRBJ2-3	13	-	TRBV7-7	once	TGTGCCAGCAGCCCAGATAGCACAGATACGCAGTATTTT	CASSPDSTDTQYF
TRBJ2-7	12	-	TRBV2	-	TGTGCCAGCAGTGATCTGGGGGTCGAGCAGTACTTC	CASSDLGVEQYF